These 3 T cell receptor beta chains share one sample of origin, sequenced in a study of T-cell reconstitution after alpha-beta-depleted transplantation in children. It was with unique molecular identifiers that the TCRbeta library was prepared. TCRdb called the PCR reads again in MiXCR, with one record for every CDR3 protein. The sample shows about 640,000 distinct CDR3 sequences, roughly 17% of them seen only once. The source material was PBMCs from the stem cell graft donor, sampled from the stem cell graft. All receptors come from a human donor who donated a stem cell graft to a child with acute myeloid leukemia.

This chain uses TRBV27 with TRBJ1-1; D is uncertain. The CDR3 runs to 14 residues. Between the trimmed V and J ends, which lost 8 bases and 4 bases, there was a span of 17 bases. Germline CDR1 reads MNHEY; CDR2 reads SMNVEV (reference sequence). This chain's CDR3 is CASRPLSVGTEAFF. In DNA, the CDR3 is TGTGCCAGCCGGCCTCTAAGTGTGGGCACTGAAGCTTTCTTT.

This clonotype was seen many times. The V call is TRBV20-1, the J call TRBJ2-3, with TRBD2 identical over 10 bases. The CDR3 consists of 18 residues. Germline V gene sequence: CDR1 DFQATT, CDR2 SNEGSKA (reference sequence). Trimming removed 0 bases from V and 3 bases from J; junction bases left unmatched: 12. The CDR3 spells CSARDGKRGGLETDTQYF. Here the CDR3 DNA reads TGCAGTGCTAGAGATGGGAAGCGGGGGGGCCTCGAGACAGATACGCAGTATTTT.

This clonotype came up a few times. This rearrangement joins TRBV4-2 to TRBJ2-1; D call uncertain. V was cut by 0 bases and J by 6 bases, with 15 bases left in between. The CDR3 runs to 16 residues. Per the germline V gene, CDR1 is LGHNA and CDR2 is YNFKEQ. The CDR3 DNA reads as TGTGCCAGCAGCCAAGATGAGAAGGCAGGCCGCAATGAGCAGTTCTTC. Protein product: CASSQDEKAGRNEQFF.